The clone carrying this T cell receptor (beta chain) has just one count. Antigen specificity is unknown. The data belong to a study of a mutant IDH1 vaccine in newly diagnosed glioma. For the study at large: Treated patients comprised about 60% males and around 40% females, mean age approximately 42 years. Beforehand, treatment had been radiotherapy, temozolomide, or both; the majority received both.

Overall study results and limits: Shifts in the top peripheral T cell clonotypes seemed unrelated to pseudoprogression.

Germline CDR1 reads SEHNR; CDR2 reads FQNEAQ (reference sequence). This CDR3 comprises 13 residues. V shed 1 base and J shed 6 bases, with 8 bases lying between them. Sequencing used immunoSEQ multiplex PCR; TCRdb keeps in-frame clones, though not all of them. The top ten clones hold under 8% of a sample with tens of thousands of clones, 83% of them seen once. Time point described: baseline, week 1 (first vaccination visit). The treatment: pre-vaccination baseline after standard-of-care therapy. This sequence joins TRBV7-9 and TRBJ2-3; no firm D call. This sample comprised PBMCs, obtained from a glioma patient treated with radiotherapy, temozolomide or both. This clonotype was sampled from a woman aged 50 to 65 with glioma. CDR3 DNA sequence: TGTGCCAGCAGCTTAGATGGGATGGATACGCAGTATTTT. Its protein is CASSLDGMDTQYF.